Each of the 21 T cell receptor beta chains below was sequenced from the same sample in a study of blood T cell repertoires in COVID-19. Measured with immunoSEQ multiplex PCR; TCRdb has only the in-frame clones, and not every one. The table lists around 160,000 clones, approximately 85% of them singletons, with about 10% in the top ten. What was sequenced was peripheral blood. The receptors stem from a man aged 55 to 69 with active or convalescent COVID-19.

The rearrangement links TRBV18 to TRBJ1-2; 7 positions match TRBD1. The CDR3 runs 13 residues. The V gene's germline CDR1 is KGHSH and CDR2 LQKENI. J lost 5 bases, V lost 5 bases, and 5 bases had no gene match. In nucleotides, the CDR3 is TGTGCCAGCTCAACAGGGGATCGATATGGCTACACCTTC. Translated, it gives CASSTGDRYGYTF.

This clone has only a few counts. This chain uses TRBV10-3 with TRBJ2-2; 13 bases are a match to TRBD2. After removal of 6 bases from V and 3 bases from J, the junction contained 7 bases not matched to a gene. The CDR3 extends over 17 amino acids. CDR1 is ENHRY and CDR2 is SYGVKD in the germline V gene. In DNA, the CDR3 is TGTGCCATCAGAGGGACTAGCGGGACCAGAGACACCGGGGAGCTGTTTTTT. Amino acid sequence: CAIRGTSGTRDTGELFF.

This chain uses TRBV5-3 with TRBJ2-3; D is undetermined. TRBV5-3 is an open reading frame whose function is uncertain. The CDR3 runs 16 residues. V dropped 0 bases and J dropped 0 bases, with 11 bases sitting between them. The CDR3 loop is CARSLGCSPSTDTQYF. DNA of the CDR3: TGTGCCAGAAGCTTGGGATGTAGCCCTAGCACAGATACGCAGTATTTT.

The chain employs TRBV7-3 and TRBJ2-5; D gene unclear. The germline V gene has CDR1 SGHTA and CDR2 FQGTGA. This CDR3 region has 13 residues. The V gene lost 2 bases and the J gene lost 8 bases, with 12 bases spanning the gap. CDR3 DNA sequence: TGTGCCAGCAGCTTAGCAGGCCGAGCCACCCAGTACTTC. It specifies CASSLAGRATQYF.

This chain uses TRBV28 with TRBJ1-6; possibly TRBD1 for D (6 bases). Trimming removed 6 bases from V and 4 bases from J, with 13 bases in between. From germline, CDR1 is MDHEN and CDR2 SYDVKM. This CDR3 has 15 residues. The CDR3 spells CASSYPQGYNSPLHF. The CDR3 DNA reads TGTGCCAGCAGCTACCCCCAGGGGTATAATTCACCCCTCCACTTT.

This clone came up many times. The J gene is TRBJ1-2, the V gene TRBV19, with D possibly matching TRBD1 (5 bases). Per the germline V gene, CDR1 is LNHDA and CDR2 is SQIVND (reference sequence). The CDR3 extends over 14 amino acids. Trimming cost V 3 bases and J 3 bases, with 11 bases left between them. The CDR3 loop is CASSISGADYGYTF. The DNA for the CDR3 is TGTGCCAGTAGTATCAGTGGGGCGGACTATGGCTACACCTTC.

The V call is TRBV25-1, the J call TRBJ1-1; TRBD1 might be the D (5 bases). Germline V gene lookup returns CDR1 MGHDK and CDR2 SYGVNS. Trimming left V 7 bases short and J 1 base short, with 10 bases between. The CDR3 length is 13 residues. The CDR3 coding sequence is TGTGCCAGCACCCTAACAGGGAACACTGAAGCTTTCTTT. Translation gives CASTLTGNTEAFF. Using reference TRBV25-1 and TRBJ1-1 for the parts outside the CDR3, the full variable domain is EADIYQTPRYLVIGTGKKITLECSQTMGHDKMYWYQQDPGMELHLIHYSYGVNSTEKGDLSSESTVSRIRTEHFPLTLESARPSHTSQYLCASTLTGNTEAFFGQGTRLTVV.

This chain joins TRBV11-2 and TRBJ2-7; the match to TRBD2 covers 9 bases. Per the germline V gene, CDR1 is SGHAT and CDR2 is FQNNGV. J lost 7 bases, V lost 4 bases, and 2 bases had no gene match. The CDR3 contains 12 residues. CDR3 in DNA: TGTGCCAGCAGCTCTAGCGGGATAGAGCAGTACTTC. Protein sequence: CASSSSGIEQYF.

The J gene is TRBJ1-5, the V gene TRBV19; the match to TRBD1 covers 10 bases. V gave up 5 bases and J gave up 6 bases; unmatched junction bases: 10. This CDR3 has 16 amino acids. The germline V gene encodes CDR1 LNHDA and CDR2 SQIVND (reference sequence). The CDR3 nucleotides are TGTGCCAGTAGTGTGAAAACCGGGACAGGGGTTCAGCCCCAGCATTTT. Its translation is CASSVKTGTGVQPQHF.

The chain's CDR3 is CATTSPTTNEKLFF. In DNA form, the CDR3 reads TGCGCCACGACTAGCCCGACAACTAATGAAAAACTGTTTTTT. V gene TRBV10-2 combines with J gene TRBJ1-4, with D unresolved. The V end lost 10 bases, the J end lost 0 bases, and 12 bases lay between the germline ends. Germline V gene data show CDR1 as WSHSY and CDR2 as SAAADI. The CDR3 length is 14 residues.

V usage is TRBV6-6 and J usage is TRBJ1-2; a possible D gene is TRBD1 (6 bases). Germline CDR1 MNHNY, CDR2 SVGAGI (reference sequence). This CDR3 contains 16 residues. The V and J ends lost 2 bases and 7 bases respectively, with 20 bases between them. The CDR3: CASSYLPLGGARGYTF. The CDR3 nucleotides are TGTGCCAGCAGTTACCTCCCCCTAGGGGGGGCGCGTGGCTACACCTTC.

The chain combines TRBV2 with TRBJ2-3; 7 bases are shared with TRBD2. This CDR3 is built from 15 residues. The V and J ends lost 6 bases and 2 bases, in that order; junction bases with no gene match: 8. Germline values: CDR1 SNHLY, CDR2 FYNNEI. For the CDR3, the DNA is TGTGCCAGCAGGACTAGCCCCGCGCCCACAGATACGCAGTATTTT. Protein: CASRTSPAPTDTQYF.

The chain has TRBV5-1 and TRBJ2-1, with 8 bases matching TRBD1. Per germline, CDR1 SGHRS and CDR2 YFSETQ. The CDR3 extends over 16 amino acids. The junction had 5 bases not matched to a gene; V was cut back by 0 bases and J by 3 bases. Here the CDR3 DNA reads TGCGCCAGCAGCTTGGCGCAGGGGGCTGTCTACAATGAGCAGTTCTTC. Translated, it gives CASSLAQGAVYNEQFF. The entire variable domain, with the rest obtained from reference TRBV5-1 and TRBJ2-1, is as follows: KAGVTQTPRYLIKTRGQQVTLSCSPISGHRSVSWYQQTPGQGLQFLFEYFSETQRNKGNFPGRFSGRQFSNSRSEMNVSTLELGDSALYLCASSLAQGAVYNEQFFGPGTRLTVL.

The gene calls are TRBV3-1 (or the pseudogene TRBV3-2) and TRBJ1-1, with a tentative D call TRBD1 (6 bases). V lost 7 bases and J lost 6, with 15 bases in between. The CDR3 is 13 amino acids. The germline CDR1 and CDR2 sequences are LGHDT and YNNKEL (reference sequence). CDR3 sequence reads: CASNTGLRAEAFF. The CDR3 region has the DNA TGTGCCAGCAACACAGGGTTGAGGGCTGAAGCTTTCTTT.

This clone was counted between two and nine times. The chain links TRBV11-1 to TRBJ1-2; the match to TRBD1 covers 7 bases. CDR1 and CDR2 from the germline V gene are SGHAT and FQDESV (reference sequence). V shed 5 bases and J 6 bases; nucleotides not matched to a gene: 6. This CDR3 has 13 residues. The CDR3 region has the DNA TGTGCCAGCAGCAGCGACAGGGCCCATGGCTACACCTTC. This encodes CASSSDRAHGYTF.

DNA for the CDR3: TGTGCCAGCAGTTACGGGAGCGGGAGGATCCACTACGAGCAGTACTTC. It is translated as CASSYGSGRIHYEQYF. The chain couples TRBV6-5 to TRBJ2-7; TRBD2 aligns across 9 bases. The CDR3 spans 16 residues. After removal of 2 bases from V and 3 bases from J, the junction contained 8 bases not matched to a gene. Germline V CDR1 and CDR2: MNHEY, SVGAGI.

This clone was seen a single time. CDR3 in DNA: TGCGCCAGCAGTCAATCTACCGGGACAGGGAGACACGAGCAGTACTTC. It translates to CASSQSTGTGRHEQYF. The V and J genes are TRBV23-1 and TRBJ2-7; 9 positions agree with TRBD1. TRBV23-1 is an ORF for which the function is uncertain. CDR3 length: 16 amino acids. V dropped 0 bases and J dropped 5; count of bases not matched to a gene: 8.

The chain's CDR3 is CATSDFGLAGDREQFF. CDR3 DNA: TGTGCCACCAGTGATTTTGGGCTAGCGGGTGATCGGGAGCAGTTCTTC. The V and J genes are TRBV24-1 and TRBJ2-1, with TRBD2 identical over 8 bases. Germline lookup yields CDR1 KGHDR and CDR2 SFDVKD. The J segment lost 10 bases and the V segment lost 1 base, leaving 11 bases of the junction unmatched. The CDR3 covers 16 residues.

This rearrangement joins TRBV6-6 to TRBJ1-5; 9 bases map to TRBD1. The V gene end was trimmed by 6 bases and the J gene end by 7 bases; junction bases not matched to a gene: 7. The CDR3 has 14 residues. Germline CDR1 MNHNY, CDR2 SVGAGI (reference sequence). CDR3 DNA sequence: TGTGCCAGCAGGGTCAGGACAGGGGACCAGCCCCAGCATTTT. Amino acids: CASRVRTGDQPQHF.

The V and J genes are TRBV15 and TRBJ2-3; D might be TRBD2 (7 bases). V was cut by 3 bases and J by 2 bases, with 18 bases left in between. The CDR3 is 17 residues long. The germline CDR1 and CDR2 sequences are LNHNV and YYDKDF (reference sequence). The chain's CDR3 is CATSREDKGGVTDTQYF. As DNA, the CDR3 is TGTGCCACCAGCAGGGAAGATAAGGGGGGGGTCACAGATACGCAGTATTTT.

This clone was detected a few times. This sequence joins TRBV28 and TRBJ2-7; no clear D. CDR3 length: 14 residues. The ends were cut back, 5 bases at V and 0 bases at J, with 11 bases in the middle. Germline CDR1 reads MDHEN; CDR2 reads SYDVKM. Here the CDR3 DNA reads TGTGCCAGCAGTACCTGGCGGATCTCCTACGAGCAGTACTTC. This translates into CASSTWRISYEQYF.